This TCR beta chain was documented in a study of T cell changes during pregnancy in multiple sclerosis. The CDR3 sequence is 16 residues long. Losses at the gene ends were 3 bases for V and 5 bases for J; bases not matched to a gene: 8. The germline V gene encodes CDR1 SGHTA and CDR2 FQGNSA. Generated by immunoSEQ multiplex PCR, the TCRdb table keeps only in-frame clones and is missing some. Of about 51,000 clones listed, about 91% are singletons. Material: CD8+ T cells from peripheral blood mononuclear cells, obtained in the second trimester of pregnancy. This sequence was found in a female donor with multiple sclerosis, enrolled in a pregnancy study. The chain is built from TRBV7-2 and TRBJ2-5; 11 nucleotides line up with TRBD1. The CDR3 loop reads CASSFLGQGAWETQYF. Written as DNA, the CDR3 is TGTGCCAGCAGCTTCCTCGGACAGGGGGCTTGGGAGACCCAGTACTTC.